This TCR beta chain was identified during a study of T cell responses to AZD1222 COVID-19 vaccine. Study results and limitations: Repertoire samples came only from after the peak T cell response. CD4 TCRs covered the whole spike, strongest at regions 160-218 and 743-854. The donor cohort was predominantly white British with a female majority, and clonal diversity may have been underestimated. Spike-specific TCR depth and breadth grew after two AZD1222 doses.

V lost 4 bases to trimming and J lost 7 bases; unmatched junction nucleotides: 5. Germline CDR1 is GTSNPN and CDR2 is SVGIG (reference sequence). This CDR3 spans 13 amino acids. Produced via immunoSEQ multiplex PCR; TCRdb's table is partial and in-frame only. In the table there are some 81,000 clones, around 84% of which are singletons. On this clone: Its target is unknown.

The sample was peripheral blood, taken 28 days after the second AZD1222 dose. This chain links TRBV30 with TRBJ2-5; TRBD2 matches at 11 bases. This receptor was obtained from an adult who received the AZD1222 COVID-19 vaccine. CDR3 sequence (DNA): TGTGCCTGGACTAGCGGGAGGCTCGGGACCCAGTACTTC. Residues: CAWTSGRLGTQYF.